The source of this TCR beta chain is a study of brain metastases from non-small cell lung cancer. Of note for this clone: The antigen remains unidentified.

Findings of the study overall: In about 60% of brain metastases, T-cell clones were expanded compared with matched primary tumors.

Sequenced by immunoSEQ multiplex PCR; TCRdb stores in-frame clones only, minus some. The repertoire holds roughly 3,500 clones, with 80% to 90% as singletons. This sequence originates from a donor aged 40 or over with non-small cell lung cancer. Sequencing input: primary lung tumor tissue.

This CDR3 is CAWSEGGAWETQYF. The CDR3 nucleotides read TGTGCCTGGAGTGAGGGGGGCGCGTGGGAGACCCAGTACTTC. V usage is TRBV30 and J usage is TRBJ2-5, with D perhaps TRBD1 or TRBD2 (6 bases each). The CDR3 is 14 amino acids. CDR1 and CDR2 from the germline V gene are GTSNPN and SVGIG (reference sequence). Trimming took off 1 base at V and 5 bases at J, with 14 bases between the two ends.